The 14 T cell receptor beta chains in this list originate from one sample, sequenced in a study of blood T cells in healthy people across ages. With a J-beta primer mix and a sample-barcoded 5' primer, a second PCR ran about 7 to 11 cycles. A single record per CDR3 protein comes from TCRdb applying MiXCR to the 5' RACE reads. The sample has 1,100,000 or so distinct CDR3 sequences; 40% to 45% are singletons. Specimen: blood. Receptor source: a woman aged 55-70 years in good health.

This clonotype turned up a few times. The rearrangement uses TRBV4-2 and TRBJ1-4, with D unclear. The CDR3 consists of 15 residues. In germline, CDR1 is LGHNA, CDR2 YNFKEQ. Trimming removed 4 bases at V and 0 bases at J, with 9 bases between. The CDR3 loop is CASSLPRPTNEKLFF. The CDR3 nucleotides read TGTGCCAGCAGCCTCCCAAGGCCAACTAATGAAAAACTGTTTTTT.

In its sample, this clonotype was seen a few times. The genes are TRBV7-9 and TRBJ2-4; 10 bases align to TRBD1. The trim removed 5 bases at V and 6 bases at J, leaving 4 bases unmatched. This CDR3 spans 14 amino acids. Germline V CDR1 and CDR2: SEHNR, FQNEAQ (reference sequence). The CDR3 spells CASSPRQGANIQYF. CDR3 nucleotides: TGTGCCAGCAGCCCACGACAGGGGGCAAACATTCAGTACTTC.

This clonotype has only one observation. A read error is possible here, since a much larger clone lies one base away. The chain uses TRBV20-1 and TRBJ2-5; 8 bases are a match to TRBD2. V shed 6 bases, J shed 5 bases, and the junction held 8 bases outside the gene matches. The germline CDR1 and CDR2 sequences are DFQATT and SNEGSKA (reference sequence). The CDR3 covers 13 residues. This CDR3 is CSAPPGGIETQYF. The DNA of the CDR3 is TGCAGTGCCCCCCCGGGAGGGATTGAGACCCAGTACTTC.

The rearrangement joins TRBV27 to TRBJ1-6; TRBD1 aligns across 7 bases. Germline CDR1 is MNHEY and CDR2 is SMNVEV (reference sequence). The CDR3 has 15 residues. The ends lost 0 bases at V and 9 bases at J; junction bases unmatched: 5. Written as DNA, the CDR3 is TGTGCCAGCAGTTTATCGAAGGGGGCTTCTTCACCCCTCCACTTT. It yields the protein CASSLSKGASSPLHF.

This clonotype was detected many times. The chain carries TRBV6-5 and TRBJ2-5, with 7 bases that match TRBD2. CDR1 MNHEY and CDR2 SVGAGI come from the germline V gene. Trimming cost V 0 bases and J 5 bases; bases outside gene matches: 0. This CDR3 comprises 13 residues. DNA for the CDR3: TGTGCCAGCAGTTACTCGGGGGGGGAGACCCAGTACTTC. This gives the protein CASSYSGGETQYF.

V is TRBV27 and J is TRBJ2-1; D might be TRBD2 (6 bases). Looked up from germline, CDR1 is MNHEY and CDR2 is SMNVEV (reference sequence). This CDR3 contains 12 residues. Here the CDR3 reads CAAHSGYNEQFF. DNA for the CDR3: TGTGCTGCCCATAGCGGATACAATGAGCAGTTCTTC.

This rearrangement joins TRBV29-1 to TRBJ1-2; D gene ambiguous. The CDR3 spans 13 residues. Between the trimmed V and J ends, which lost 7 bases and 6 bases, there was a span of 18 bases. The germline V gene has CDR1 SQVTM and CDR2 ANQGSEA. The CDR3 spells CSAQRSGNDGYTF. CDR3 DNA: TGCAGCGCCCAAAGGTCCGGGAATGATGGCTACACCTTC.

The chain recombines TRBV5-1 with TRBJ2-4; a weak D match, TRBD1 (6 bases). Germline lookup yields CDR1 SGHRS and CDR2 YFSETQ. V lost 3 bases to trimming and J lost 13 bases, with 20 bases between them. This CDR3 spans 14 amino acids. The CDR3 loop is CASSSPDRSYEQYF. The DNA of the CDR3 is TGCGCCAGCAGCTCTCCGGACAGATCCTATGAGCAGTACTTC.

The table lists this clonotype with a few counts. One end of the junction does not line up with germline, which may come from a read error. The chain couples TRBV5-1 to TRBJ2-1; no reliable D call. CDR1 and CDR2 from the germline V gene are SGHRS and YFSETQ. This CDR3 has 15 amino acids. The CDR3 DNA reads TGTGCCAGCAGCTTAGAGGCTGGGTCCTACAATGAGCAGTTCTTC. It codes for CASSLEAGSYNEQFF.

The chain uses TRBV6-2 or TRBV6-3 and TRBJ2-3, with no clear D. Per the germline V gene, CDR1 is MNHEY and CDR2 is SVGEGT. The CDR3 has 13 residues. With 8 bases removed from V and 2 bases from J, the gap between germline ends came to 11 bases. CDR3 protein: CASRPTFTDTQYF. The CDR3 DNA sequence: TGTGCCAGCCGGCCAACTTTCACAGATACGCAGTATTTT.

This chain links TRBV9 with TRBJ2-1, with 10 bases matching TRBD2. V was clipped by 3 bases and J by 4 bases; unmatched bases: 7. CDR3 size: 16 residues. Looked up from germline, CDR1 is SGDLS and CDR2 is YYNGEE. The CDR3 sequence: CASSDPTSGLYNEQFF. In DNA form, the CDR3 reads TGTGCCAGCAGCGACCCGACTAGCGGGCTTTACAATGAGCAGTTCTTC.

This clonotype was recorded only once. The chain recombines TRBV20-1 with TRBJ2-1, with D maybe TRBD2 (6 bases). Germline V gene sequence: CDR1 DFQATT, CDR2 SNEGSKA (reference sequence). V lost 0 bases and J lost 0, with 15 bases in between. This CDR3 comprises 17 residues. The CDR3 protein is CSARDGIAAISYNEQFF. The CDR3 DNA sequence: TGCAGTGCTAGAGATGGAATAGCGGCCATCTCCTACAATGAGCAGTTCTTC.

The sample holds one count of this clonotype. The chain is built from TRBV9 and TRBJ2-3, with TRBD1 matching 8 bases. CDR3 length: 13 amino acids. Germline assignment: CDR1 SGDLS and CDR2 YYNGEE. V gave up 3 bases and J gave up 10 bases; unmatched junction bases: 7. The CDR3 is CASSEAATGAQYF. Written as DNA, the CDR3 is TGTGCCAGCAGCGAGGCGGCGACAGGGGCGCAGTATTTT.

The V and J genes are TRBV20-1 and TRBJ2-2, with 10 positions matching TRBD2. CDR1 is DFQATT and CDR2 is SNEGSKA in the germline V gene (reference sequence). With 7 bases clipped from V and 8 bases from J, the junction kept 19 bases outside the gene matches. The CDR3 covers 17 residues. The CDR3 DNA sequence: TGCAGTGTCCCCGGGACTAGCGTAACGGAGGGAATGGGGGAGCTGTTTTTT. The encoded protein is CSVPGTSVTEGMGELFF.